Listed here is a single T cell receptor beta chain. The entry originates in a study of blood T cell repertoires in COVID-19. For the study at large: Sites across the United States, Italy and Spain contributed samples from acute and convalescent COVID-19. Nucleic acid was either cDNA or gDNA, and it came from T cells, B-cell-depleted T cells, or PBMCs.

This CDR3 is built from 14 residues. Germline V CDR1 and CDR2: SEHNR, FQNEAQ (reference sequence). Trimming took 5 bases from V and 5 from J; bases not matched to a gene: 9. Per the study methods: Amplification with reference gene primers provided the estimates of nucleated cell counts. Sequencing was performed with immunoSEQ multiplex PCR; in TCRdb, only in-frame clones are kept and a portion is missing. The V and J calls and clone size are taken from that table; D and trimming were inferred from the DNA. Of 250,000 to 300,000 clones listed, roughly 85% are singletons. This receptor was taken from a man in his 60s who had recovered from COVID-19. The chain employs TRBV7-9 and TRBJ2-7, with TRBD1 matching over 7 bases. Material: peripheral blood. The CDR3 protein is CASSRRGTLDEQYF. In DNA form, the CDR3 reads TGTGCCAGCAGCCGCAGGGGGACGTTGGACGAGCAGTACTTC.